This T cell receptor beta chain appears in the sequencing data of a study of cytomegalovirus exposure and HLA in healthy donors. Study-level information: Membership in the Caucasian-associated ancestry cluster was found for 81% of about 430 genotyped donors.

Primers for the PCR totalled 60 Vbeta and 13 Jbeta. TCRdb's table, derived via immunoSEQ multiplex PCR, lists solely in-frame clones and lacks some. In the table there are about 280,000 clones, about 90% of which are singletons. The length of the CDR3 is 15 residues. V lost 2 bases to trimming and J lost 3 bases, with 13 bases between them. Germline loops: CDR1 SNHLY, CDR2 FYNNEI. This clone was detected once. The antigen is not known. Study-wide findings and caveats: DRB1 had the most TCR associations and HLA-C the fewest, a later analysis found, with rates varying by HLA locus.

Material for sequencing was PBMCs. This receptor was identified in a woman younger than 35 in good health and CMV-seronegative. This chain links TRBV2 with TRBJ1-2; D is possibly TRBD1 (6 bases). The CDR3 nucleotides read TGTGCCAGCAGTGAATTCTCAACAGGGTACTATGGCTACACCTTC. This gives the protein CASSEFSTGYYGYTF.